The 22 T cell receptor beta chains presented below share a single source sample, sequenced in a study of memory CD4+ T cells and cytomegalovirus serostatus. The repertoire was sequenced with immunoSEQ multiplex PCR; TCRdb's copy has only in-frame clones and lacks some. The sample has over 35,000 clones; roughly 78% are singletons. The sort gate was single viable CD3+CD4+CD8-CD45RO+ cells for memory CD4+ T cells. Source material: memory CD4+ T cells from blood. These TCRs come from an adult in good health and CMV-seronegative.

The gene calls are TRBV9 and TRBJ2-1; D not resolved. Germline V gene data show CDR1 as SGDLS and CDR2 as YYNGEE. The CDR3 contains 16 residues. V lost 0 bases, J lost 0 bases, and 10 bases lay in between. CDR3 sequence reads: CASSVEGLSSYNEQFF. The CDR3 region has the DNA TGTGCCAGCAGCGTAGAGGGCCTGAGCTCCTACAATGAGCAGTTCTTC.

The V and J genes are TRBV12-5 and TRBJ2-2, with 8 bases matching TRBD1. Germline CDR1 reads LGHNT; CDR2 reads FRNRAP. V shed 3 bases and J 0 bases; nucleotides not matched to a gene: 3. This CDR3 has 16 amino acids. CDR3 region: CASGFPTGANTGELFF. CDR3 in DNA: TGTGCTAGTGGTTTCCCGACAGGGGCGAACACCGGGGAGCTGTTTTTT.

This rearrangement joins TRBV5-5 to TRBJ1-6, with D perhaps TRBD1 (6 bases). The CDR3 spans 16 residues. The V gene lost 4 bases and the J gene lost 8 bases, with 19 bases spanning the gap. Germline V gene lookup returns CDR1 SGHKS and CDR2 YYEKEE (reference sequence). CDR3 DNA: TGTGCCAGCAGCCTGGGGCCGGGGGGGCCGGATTCACCCCTCCACTTT. Encoded protein: CASSLGPGGPDSPLHF.

This clone showed up just a few times. The rearrangement uses TRBV19 and TRBJ1-4; no definite D call. With 3 bases removed from V and 8 bases from J, the gap between germline ends came to 13 bases. CDR1 and CDR2 from the germline V gene are LNHDA and SQIVND (reference sequence). The CDR3 sequence is 14 residues long. The CDR3 DNA follows: TGTGCCAGTAGTATTCCCGGGATTAAGGAAAAACTGTTTTTT. Protein product: CASSIPGIKEKLFF.

This sequence joins TRBV5-1 and TRBJ2-3; no definite D call. The CDR3 is 14 residues long. Germline assignment: CDR1 SGHRS and CDR2 YFSETQ. Trimming stripped 4 bases from V and 6 bases from J, with 15 bases between. The CDR3 DNA sequence: TGCGCCAGCAGCCACGGACCAGAAGCGGATACGCAGTATTTT. Residues: CASSHGPEADTQYF.

The rearrangement links TRBV29-1 to TRBJ1-1, with D unresolved. The CDR3 spans 11 residues. The germline gives CDR1 SQVTM, CDR2 ANQGSEA. The germline V and J ends were trimmed by 6 bases and 1 base, with 6 bases remaining between them. The CDR3 DNA sequence: TGCAGCGTGTCGAGGAACACTGAAGCTTTCTTT. Its protein is CSVSRNTEAFF.

This chain joins TRBV5-6 and TRBJ2-5; D call uncertain. The ends were cut back, 1 base at V and 2 bases at J, with 9 bases in the middle. Germline V gives CDR1 SGHDT, CDR2 YYEEEE. The CDR3 has 14 residues. The CDR3 DNA reads TGTGCCAGCAGCTTGAGTCGCAGACAAGAGACCCAGTACTTC. The encoded protein is CASSLSRRQETQYF.

V is TRBV6-5 and J is TRBJ1-5; tentative D call: TRBD1 (5 bases). This CDR3 contains 14 residues. CDR1 is MNHEY, CDR2 SVGAGI, per germline. V shed 2 bases and J shed 9 bases, with 14 bases lying between them. CDR3 amino acids: CASSYGGAAGPQHF. CDR3 nucleotide sequence: TGTGCCAGCAGTTACGGTGGGGCAGCCGGGCCCCAGCATTTT.

This clone was counted between two and nine times. The chain recombines TRBV7-9 with TRBJ1-3; D gene ambiguous. This CDR3 contains 13 residues. The germline gives CDR1 SEHNR, CDR2 FQNEAQ (reference sequence). Trimming removed 5 bases from V and 4 bases from J, with 9 bases in between. The CDR3 DNA sequence: TGTGCCAGCAGCCCGACCGAGGGAAACACCATATATTTT. This gives the protein CASSPTEGNTIYF.

CDR3 DNA: TGTGCCAGCAGCTCCACCTCTGGGGGGAAGCCCCAGCATTTT. As protein: CASSSTSGGKPQHF. V gene TRBV5-6 combines with J gene TRBJ1-5, with D tentatively TRBD1 (5 bases). Germline assignment: CDR1 SGHDT and CDR2 YYEEEE. The CDR3 contains 14 residues. Trimming removed 3 bases from V and 8 bases from J, with 15 bases in between.

The V and J genes are TRBV28 and TRBJ1-3; TRBD1 aligns across 8 bases. This CDR3 is 15 amino acids long. The ends lost 5 bases at V and 7 bases at J; junction bases unmatched: 10. Germline V lookup: CDR1 MDHEN, CDR2 SYDVKM. The CDR3: CASSTRQGLSNTIYF. CDR3 sequence (DNA): TGTGCCAGCAGTACCCGACAGGGGTTGAGCAACACCATATATTTT.

This rearrangement joins TRBV5-6 to TRBJ1-3, with no clear D. This CDR3 is built from 14 residues. Germline V gene data show CDR1 as SGHDT and CDR2 as YYEEEE. Trimming took off 7 bases at V and 10 bases at J, with 21 bases between the two ends. CDR3 sequence reads: CASGSRTGGRTIYF. CDR3 in DNA: TGTGCCAGCGGCTCTCGGACCGGTGGTAGAACCATATATTTT.

J is TRBJ1-2 and V is TRBV15; D is ambiguous. This CDR3 spans 15 amino acids. The germline V and J ends were trimmed by 4 bases and 10 bases, with 22 bases remaining between them. Germline values: CDR1 LNHNV, CDR2 YYDKDF (reference sequence). The CDR3 coding sequence is TGTGCCACCAGCACCGTCGGGAGTGGGAGGAAAACCTACACCTTC. This encodes CATSTVGSGRKTYTF.

This rearrangement joins TRBV19 to TRBJ1-6; D unresolved. Germline CDR1 is LNHDA and CDR2 is SQIVND (reference sequence). V dropped 5 bases and J dropped 5 bases, with 7 bases sitting between them. The CDR3 is 13 amino acids. CDR3 in DNA: TGTGCCAGTAGTGGCACTGATAATTCACCCCTCCACTTT. The encoded protein is CASSGTDNSPLHF.

The chain is built from TRBV5-1 and TRBJ1-2; D is possibly TRBD1 (5 bases). CDR1 is SGHRS and CDR2 is YFSETQ in the germline V gene. Trimming left V 9 bases short and J 3 bases short, with 18 bases between. CDR3 length: 14 amino acids. The CDR3 loop reads CATSRDRRDYGYTF. CDR3 nucleotide sequence: TGCGCCACTTCCAGGGACCGACGGGACTATGGCTACACCTTC.

J is TRBJ1-6 and V is TRBV28, with D unresolved. The CDR3 contains 15 residues. The V gene's germline CDR1 is MDHEN and CDR2 SYDVKM. V dropped 6 bases and J dropped 10 bases, with 19 bases sitting between them. The DNA for the CDR3 is TGTGCCAGCAGCCCCGTCCTCCCTCTAAGGTCACCCCTCCACTTT. It encodes CASSPVLPLRSPLHF. The full variable domain, rest sourced from reference TRBV28 and TRBJ1-6, is DVKVTQSSRYLVKRTGEKVFLECVQDMDHENMFWYRQDPGLGLRLIYFSYDVKMKEKGDIPEGYSVSREKKERFSLILESASTNQTSMYLCASSPVLPLRSPLHFGNGTRLTVT.

The rearrangement uses TRBV6-4 and TRBJ2-5; a possible D gene is TRBD1 (5 bases). The length of the CDR3 is 11 residues. The V and J ends lost 2 bases and 9 bases respectively, with 7 bases between them. In germline, CDR1 is MRHNA, CDR2 SNTAGT. The CDR3 region has the DNA TGTGCCAGCAGTGACGGGGCTTCCCAGTACTTC. Encoded protein: CASSDGASQYF.

The V gene is TRBV14, the J gene TRBJ2-3; D is possibly TRBD1 or TRBD2 (5 bases each). V was pared by 4 bases and J by 4 bases, with 24 bases between. This CDR3 spans 18 amino acids. Germline V lookup: CDR1 SGHDN, CDR2 FVKESK. The CDR3 coding sequence is TGTGCCAGCAGCCCCGTGTGGGAGACAGTTTTTCAGCCAGATACGCAGTATTTT. This gives the protein CASSPVWETVFQPDTQYF. The full variable domain, rest sourced from reference TRBV14 and TRBJ2-3, is EAGVTQFPSHSVIEKGQTVTLRCDPISGHDNLYWYRRVMGKEIKFLLHFVKESKQDESGMPNNRFLAERTGGTYSTLKVQPAELEDSGVYFCASSPVWETVFQPDTQYFGPGTRLTVL.

The V call is TRBV4-3, the J call TRBJ1-2; possible D gene TRBD1, 6 bases. The germline V gene has CDR1 LGHNA and CDR2 YSLEER. The CDR3 is 15 residues long. Trimming took 0 bases from V and 4 from J, leaving 12 bases between them. The CDR3 bases are TGCGCCAGCAGCCAAGAGGGGGCGGAAAGCTATGGCTACACCTTC. The encoded protein is CASSQEGAESYGYTF.

In DNA form, the CDR3 reads TGCGCCAGCAGCCCATACGGGACAGGGGCAAATGAAAAACTGTTTTTT. Protein sequence: CASSPYGTGANEKLFF. V and J are TRBV4-1 and TRBJ1-4, with 10 bases that match TRBD1. Germline V lookup: CDR1 MGHRA, CDR2 YSYEKL. V dropped 4 bases and J dropped 5; count of bases not matched to a gene: 7. The CDR3 totals 16 residues.

CDR3 nucleotides: TGTGCCAGCAGCCAAAGTAAGGACGCGTGGAACACCGGGGAGCTGTTTTTT. This sequence encodes CASSQSKDAWNTGELFF. The chain uses TRBV14 and TRBJ2-2; no clear D gene. V shed 2 bases and J shed 1 base, with 14 bases lying between them. Germline V gene data show CDR1 as SGHDN and CDR2 as FVKESK. The CDR3 is made up of 17 amino acids.

The sample holds a few counts of this clone. The chain is built from TRBV19 and TRBJ1-2; D possibly corresponds to TRBD1 (5 bases). Trimming removed 5 bases from V and 3 bases from J, with 10 bases in between. CDR3 length: 13 residues. Germline CDR1 reads LNHDA; CDR2 reads SQIVND (reference sequence). The CDR3 loop is CASSPRGDYGYTF. The CDR3 region has the DNA TGTGCCAGTAGTCCCCGGGGGGACTATGGCTACACCTTC.